This TCR beta chain was sequenced in a study of vaccination effects on CD4 cells after COVID-19 (dated by TCRdb to between 2021 and 2024). Broadly, across the study: Across the study, the median time from the second dose to post-vaccine sampling was 72 days (range 14 to 241). A total of nine to ten COVID-19 convalescent patients and several SARS-CoV-2-naive healthy vaccine recipients were included in the full study. In the study, cultures from other donors were sequenced using the Oncomine TCR Beta short-read assay on an Illumina iSeq 100. The study compared SARS-CoV-2 spike-specific CD4+ TCR repertoires before and after mRNA vaccination in COVID-19 convalescent patients and infection-naive vaccine recipients.

In the germline V gene, CDR1 corresponds to MRHNA and CDR2 to SNTAGT. V is pruned by 4 bases and J by 8 bases, leaving 9 bases of the junction without a gene match. Measured from the cysteine to the phenylalanine, the CDR3 is 15 residues long. Only the CDR3 DNA is retained, 45 bases long and in frame from the first base. Turning to this clone: Its antigen is not yet known. No clone much larger than this one lies a single base away; base qualities are absent.

In the ViraFEST assay, PBMC were stimulated with viral peptide pools, and TCR sequencing was then used to find antigen-specific CD4+ T cell clonotypes based on their expansion. After less than 13 days of culture, CD4+ T cells were isolated with the EasySep CD4+ T cell isolation kit. Each participant received two doses of an mRNA SARS-CoV-2 vaccine, either BNT162b2 or mRNA-1273. None of the healthy vaccine recipients had a prior SARS-CoV-2 infection, which was confirmed by nucleocapsid antibody tests that came back negative both before and after vaccination. Roughly 2 million PBMC per well were cultured in IMDM with 5% human AB serum, 8.5 to 10 IU/ml IL-2 and gentamicin, plus 10 ug/ml peptides. Half of the culture medium was replaced with fresh IL-2-containing medium on days 3 and 7. Unless otherwise noted, each peptide stimulation condition was cultured in triplicate wells. Using Ficoll-Paque Plus gradient centrifugation, PBMC were separated from whole blood and then either used fresh or cryopreserved at -140C. Overlapping peptide pools spanned the spike proteins of SARS-CoV-2 and the common cold coronaviruses HCoV-NL63, HCoV-OC43 and HCoV-229E. The QIAamp micro DNA kit was used to extract genomic DNA from the cultured CD4+ T cells.

Overall study outcomes, separate from this receptor: Marked clonal contraction was observed in both infection-induced and vaccine-induced clones at late post-vaccination timepoints, consistent with waning T cell responses. The study was limited by a small number of convalescent patients and lacked early post-infection timepoints. In healthy vaccine recipients, vaccine-induced clones were almost all SARS-CoV-2 mono-reactive, with only 1 of 255 cross-reactive with common cold coronaviruses.

Library preparation used the immunoSEQ multiplex PCR assay. DNA from the cultured, isolated CD4+ T cells was subjected to TCR beta CDR3 sequencing. Processing in the source paper ran as follows. Non-productive TCR sequences were removed, reads were trimmed to the CDR3 region, and CDR3s of at least 7 amino acids were retained. Antigen-specific clonotypes were identified using the MANAFEST web app by comparison of expansion in peptide wells against reference cultures. For clones to be considered positive, expansion at FDR<0.05 versus reference and all other wells, an odds ratio above 5, and a frequency above 0.1% in two replicate wells were required. A clonotype was called cross-reactive if it was significantly expanded both in SARS-CoV-2 spike wells and in at least one common cold coronavirus spike condition. CDR3 similarity was assessed by Levenshtein distance using the stringdist R package, and unrooted trees were constructed with ape in R 3.6.1. What TCRdb holds here is the immuneACCESS table cut down to in-frame rearrangements. Part of the clones is not present; checked against another copy, under half of the missing clones reflect an unresolved V gene, and the others are unexplained. The V and J calls and clone size are taken from that table; D and trimming were inferred from the DNA. This sample lists around 20,000 clones; 70% to 80% were detected once. The ten most abundant clones make up less than 9.5% of the sample.

Material: CD4+ T cells from PBMCs cultured with HCoV-229E spike peptides, obtained after COVID-19 vaccination. The cell subset or site label for this specimen denotes: HCoV-229E spike overlapping peptide pool stimulation. This sequence originates from a human donor who received a COVID-19 vaccine. The chain links TRBV6-4 with TRBJ1-1, with 11 bases in between that match TRBD1. CDR3 loop: CASSADRGPPSEAFF. The base sequence is TGTGCCAGCAGTGCGGACAGGGGGCCCCCTTCCGAAGCTTTCTTT.